Below, 6 T cell receptor beta chains from the same sample are listed, as sequenced in a study of blood T cell repertoires in COVID-19. The protocol was immunoSEQ multiplex PCR, while the TCRdb copy is restricted to in-frame clones and leaves out a portion. The sample consists of roughly 320,000 clones, around nine tenths of them appearing once. The sequencing sample was made of peripheral blood. The receptors derive from a woman aged 25 to 39 with COVID-19, enrolled during active disease.

The J gene is TRBJ2-3, the V gene TRBV6-5, with 8 bases that match TRBD1. The CDR3 runs 11 residues. Germline V gene sequence: CDR1 MNHEY, CDR2 SVGAGI. V shed 5 bases, J shed 12 bases, and the junction held 4 bases outside the gene matches. The CDR3 region is CASSRTGRQYF. DNA for the CDR3: TGTGCCAGCAGTAGGACAGGGCGACAGTATTTT.

The V and J genes are TRBV6-2 or TRBV6-3 and TRBJ2-1, with TRBD2 matching over 10 bases. The length of the CDR3 is 15 residues. Germline V gives CDR1 MNHEY, CDR2 SVGEGT. V gave up 2 bases and J gave up 4 bases; unmatched junction bases: 2. As DNA, the CDR3 is TGTGCCAGCAGTTACGGGACTAGCGTTTACAATGAGCAGTTCTTC. This codes for CASSYGTSVYNEQFF.

The V gene is TRBV15, the J gene TRBJ1-1; 8 bases are shared with TRBD1. The CDR3 length is 15 residues. The germline CDR1 and CDR2 sequences are LNHNV and YYDKDF (reference sequence). V trimming: 5 bases; J trimming: 6 bases; junction bases outside the gene matches: 11. CDR3 sequence (DNA): TGTGCCACCAGCGAAGACAGGGGCCGGGCCCCTGAAGCTTTCTTT. This encodes CATSEDRGRAPEAFF. Full variable domain (missing parts from reference TRBV15 and TRBJ1-1): DAMVIQNPRYQVTQFGKPVTLSCSQTLNHNVMYWYQQKSSQAPKLLFHYYDKDFNNEADTPDNFQSRRPNTSFCFLDIRSPGLGDTAMYLCATSEDRGRAPEAFFGQGTRLTVV.

The V call is TRBV28, the J call TRBJ1-3; D not certain. Germline assignment: CDR1 MDHEN and CDR2 SYDVKM. V lost 7 bases and J 8 bases, leaving 21 bases between the germline ends. The CDR3 covers 15 residues. The CDR3: CASTVLSTYRHTIYF. The CDR3 nucleotides are TGTGCCAGCACGGTTCTATCAACATACAGACACACCATATATTTT.

This chain links TRBV6-5 with TRBJ1-5, with 9 bases identical to TRBD1. Looked up from germline, CDR1 is MNHEY and CDR2 is SVGAGI. This CDR3 is 13 amino acids long. V shed 6 bases, J shed 7 bases, and the junction held 4 bases outside the gene matches. CDR3 bases: TGTGCCAGCAGGGACAGGGGTCGGCAGCCCCAGCATTTT. Protein: CASRDRGRQPQHF.

This chain uses TRBV2 with TRBJ1-5; weak D call: TRBD1 (6 bases). The CDR3 length is 14 residues. The V gene's germline CDR1 is SNHLY and CDR2 FYNNEI. V was clipped by 6 bases and J by 4 bases, with 13 bases between them. DNA of the CDR3: TGTGCCAGCAGGGACGGGACACTTAATCAGCCCCAGCATTTT. It codes for CASRDGTLNQPQHF.